The 27 T cell receptor beta chains listed next were all sequenced from one sample in a study of cytomegalovirus exposure and HLA in healthy donors. PCR amplification relied on 60 Vbeta primers (plus 13 Jbeta primers). TCRdb's copy holds only in-frame clones and misses some; the assay was immunoSEQ multiplex PCR. The repertoire holds some 150,000 clones, with roughly 80% as singletons. Specimen: PBMCs. The receptors come from a woman aged 35 to 49 in good health and CMV-seropositive.

This chain connects TRBV6-5 to TRBJ2-2, with 8 bases identical to TRBD2. The germline V gene encodes CDR1 MNHEY and CDR2 SVGAGI. Losses at the gene ends were 8 bases for V and 1 base for J; bases not matched to a gene: 3. The CDR3 is 14 residues long. CDR3 protein: CASGLAGNTGELFF. The CDR3 DNA reads as TGTGCCAGCGGTCTAGCGGGGAACACCGGGGAGCTGTTTTTT.

The chain employs TRBV19 and TRBJ2-1; the D gene is possibly TRBD1 (5 bases). The germline gives CDR1 LNHDA, CDR2 SQIVND (reference sequence). The CDR3 sequence is 12 residues long. The germline V and J ends were trimmed by 3 bases and 6 bases, with 6 bases remaining between them. The CDR3 sequence: CASSIQGNEQFF. The CDR3 bases are TGTGCCAGTAGTATCCAGGGCAATGAGCAGTTCTTC.

This clone has a handful of counts. The gene calls are TRBV7-9 and TRBJ2-7; weak D call: TRBD2 (6 bases). V was pared by 5 bases and J by 0 bases, with 14 bases between. CDR1 SEHNR and CDR2 FQNEAQ come from the germline V gene (reference sequence). The CDR3 spans 15 residues. DNA for the CDR3: TGTGCCAGCAGCGCACCGGGACTGTTCTCCTACGAGCAGTACTTC. Its protein is CASSAPGLFSYEQYF.

Here the CDR3 DNA reads TGTGCCAGCAGTAGCTCTCAGGGGGCAACACTTCTCCAAGAGACCCAGTACTTC. Its translation: CASSSSQGATLLQETQYF. The chain uses TRBV21-1 and TRBJ2-5; the D segment call TRBD1 is taken from the table without a DNA check. TRBV21-1 constitutes a pseudogene. This CDR3 contains 18 residues.

This sequence joins TRBV15 and TRBJ2-5, with 8 bases identical to TRBD2. Per the germline V gene, CDR1 is LNHNV and CDR2 is YYDKDF (reference sequence). The V gene end was trimmed by 4 bases and the J gene end by 5 bases; junction bases not matched to a gene: 9. This CDR3 spans 15 amino acids. The CDR3 protein is CATSIGGGPEETQYF. DNA for the CDR3: TGTGCCACCAGCATCGGGGGGGGGCCGGAGGAGACCCAGTACTTC.

V usage is TRBV6-6 and J usage is TRBJ1-1, with D hard to call. V was shortened by 2 bases and J by 6 bases, with 4 bases between the two germline ends. CDR3 size: 11 residues. Looked up from germline, CDR1 is MNHNY and CDR2 is SVGAGI (reference sequence). The CDR3 loop reads CASSYRAEAFF. The CDR3 DNA reads TGTGCCAGCAGTTACCGGGCTGAAGCTTTCTTT.

The chain is built from TRBV19 and TRBJ1-6; TRBD1 might be the D (6 bases). Trimming left V 6 bases short and J 9 bases short, with 15 bases between. Germline V gene lookup returns CDR1 LNHDA and CDR2 SQIVND (reference sequence). This CDR3 region has 14 residues. The DNA for the CDR3 is TGTGCCAGTAGCCCCACAGGGTTCCCTTCACCCCTCCACTTT. Translation gives CASSPTGFPSPLHF. The full variable domain, completed using reference TRBV19 and TRBJ1-6, is DGGITQSPKYLFRKEGQNVTLSCEQNLNHDAMYWYRQDPGQGLRLIYYSQIVNDFQKGDIAEGYSVSREKKESFPLTVTSAQKNPTAFYLCASSPTGFPSPLHFGNGTRLTVT.

The chain has TRBV7-3 and TRBJ2-1; D might be TRBD2 (5 bases). This CDR3 is built from 18 residues. V was trimmed by 5 bases and J by 6 bases, leaving 26 bases between them. Germline V gene data show CDR1 as SGHTA and CDR2 as FQGTGA. The CDR3 region has the DNA TGTGCCAGCAGCCGGGGATGGACCGGTACCGGTAGCACCAATGAGCAGTTCTTC. Its translation is CASSRGWTGTGSTNEQFF.

The chain is built from TRBV18 and TRBJ1-1; a possible D gene is TRBD1 (5 bases). The V end lost 3 bases, the J end lost 5 bases, and 13 bases lay between the germline ends. This CDR3 region has 14 residues. Germline V gene lookup returns CDR1 KGHSH and CDR2 LQKENI. Here the CDR3 reads CASSPSTGPTEAFF. The CDR3 DNA sequence: TGTGCCAGCTCACCTTCCACAGGCCCGACTGAAGCTTTCTTT.

The rearrangement joins TRBV5-1 to TRBJ2-2; 9 bases line up with TRBD2. The V gene's germline CDR1 is SGHRS and CDR2 YFSETQ. There are 16 residues in the CDR3. Trimming cost V 1 base and J 1 base; bases outside gene matches: 2. CDR3 sequence (DNA): TGCGCCAGCAGCTTGCTTAGCGGGGGGAACACCGGGGAGCTGTTTTTT. Its protein is CASSLLSGGNTGELFF. Using reference TRBV5-1 and TRBJ2-2 for the parts outside the CDR3, the full variable domain is KAGVTQTPRYLIKTRGQQVTLSCSPISGHRSVSWYQQTPGQGLQFLFEYFSETQRNKGNFPGRFSGRQFSNSRSEMNVSTLELGDSALYLCASSLLSGGNTGELFFGEGSRLTVL.

Concerning this clone: Other DNA sequences in this sample translate to the same CDR3. This chain uses TRBV5-1 with TRBJ1-1; unclear D gene. The CDR3 loop spans 14 amino acids. V lost 0 bases to trimming and J lost 1 base, with 7 bases between them. Looked up from germline, CDR1 is SGHRS and CDR2 is YFSETQ. CDR3 in amino acids: CASSLETGNTEAFF. DNA of the CDR3: TGCGCCAGCAGCTTGGAGACGGGGAACACTGAAGCTTTCTTT.

This clone was counted only a few times. The rearrangement joins TRBV6-5 to TRBJ1-1; possible D gene TRBD1, 5 bases. The V and J ends lost 2 bases and 11 bases respectively, with 24 bases between them. Germline CDR1 and CDR2: MNHEY and SVGAGI. The CDR3 covers 16 residues. The CDR3 reads CASSYEGAQASWPAFF. The CDR3 DNA reads TGTGCCAGCAGTTACGAAGGGGCCCAGGCATCCTGGCCCGCTTTCTTT.

The CDR3 reads CASEVEGTSTDTQYF. The CDR3 coding sequence is TGTGCCAGCGAAGTGGAGGGAACTAGCACAGATACGCAGTATTTT. The V call is TRBV6-1, the J call TRBJ2-3; a possible D gene is TRBD2 (6 bases). The CDR3 covers 15 residues. V shed 8 bases and J shed 0 bases, with 15 bases lying between them. Germline-derived CDR1 and CDR2 are MNHNS and SASEGT.

The chain joins TRBV28 to TRBJ2-7, with D perhaps matching TRBD2 (5 bases). The V gene lost 4 bases and the J gene lost 0 bases, with 13 bases spanning the gap. The CDR3 is 15 amino acids. Germline CDR1 and CDR2: MDHEN and SYDVKM. The CDR3 loop is CASSWPGSYSYEQYF. CDR3 DNA sequence: TGTGCCAGCAGTTGGCCGGGGAGCTACTCCTACGAGCAGTACTTC.

The CDR3 DNA reads TGTGCCAGTACCAGTCTAGGAGCCAAAAACATTCAGTACTTC. It encodes CASTSLGAKNIQYF. The J gene is TRBJ2-4, the V gene TRBV19; D not resolved. Trimming took 7 bases from V and 0 from J, leaving 10 bases between them. This CDR3 region has 14 residues. CDR1 and CDR2 (germline): LNHDA, SQIVND (reference sequence).

V is TRBV18 and J is TRBJ1-5; a weak D match, TRBD1 (6 bases). Germline V lookup: CDR1 KGHSH, CDR2 LQKENI. This CDR3 has 15 amino acids. V lost 4 bases and J 5 bases, leaving 15 bases between the germline ends. In DNA form, the CDR3 reads TGTGCCAGCTCACTTCGTCGGACAGTCGATCAGCCCCAGCATTTT. As protein: CASSLRRTVDQPQHF. The full variable domain, completed using reference TRBV18 and TRBJ1-5, is NAGVMQNPRHLVRRRGQEARLRCSPMKGHSHVYWYRQLPEEGLKFMVYLQKENIIDESGMPKERFSAEFPKEGPSILRIQQVVRGDSAAYFCASSLRRTVDQPQHFGDGTRLSIL.

The rearrangement links TRBV18 to TRBJ2-7; D perhaps matches TRBD1 (5 bases). The germline V gene has CDR1 KGHSH and CDR2 LQKENI. The length of the CDR3 is 14 residues. V was shortened by 3 bases and J by 0 bases, with 9 bases between the two germline ends. DNA of the CDR3: TGTGCCAGCTCACCTGGGGCTAGCTCCTACGAGCAGTACTTC. This codes for CASSPGASSYEQYF.

This clone was counted a few times. The chain has TRBV11-2 and TRBJ1-1; D perhaps matches TRBD1 (5 bases). Germline CDR1 SGHAT, CDR2 FQNNGV. Trimming took 5 bases from V and 4 from J, leaving 14 bases between them. The CDR3 covers 14 residues. CDR3 sequence: CASSPFGGSTEAFF. CDR3 sequence (DNA): TGTGCCAGCAGCCCCTTCGGGGGGAGCACTGAAGCTTTCTTT.

This clone showed up just a few times. An end of the junction does not agree with germline; a read error may underlie this. The V gene is TRBV14, the J gene TRBJ2-7; 7 nucleotides agree with TRBD1. Germline-derived CDR1 and CDR2 are SGHDN and FVKESK. The CDR3 loop spans 14 amino acids. CDR3 sequence reads: CASSQGTVSHEQYF. CDR3 nucleotide sequence: TGTGCCAGCAGCCAGGGGACAGTCTCCCACGAGCAGTACTTC.

The chain joins TRBV18 to TRBJ1-5; D perhaps matches TRBD1 (5 bases). This CDR3 comprises 13 residues. Germline V gene sequence: CDR1 KGHSH, CDR2 LQKENI. Trimming left V 3 bases short and J 8 bases short, with 11 bases between. The CDR3 nucleotides read TGTGCCAGCTCACCCGGGGGTTTGGAGCCCCAGCATTTT. It encodes CASSPGGLEPQHF.

This chain uses TRBV27 with TRBJ2-2, with 7 bases aligning to TRBD1. J lost 0 bases, V lost 5 bases, and 6 bases had no gene match. Germline loops: CDR1 MNHEY, CDR2 SMNVEV (reference sequence). CDR3 length: 16 residues. DNA for the CDR3: TGTGCCAGCAGTCCCCCCGACAGGGCGAACACCGGGGAGCTGTTTTTT. As protein: CASSPPDRANTGELFF.

This clone came up once. The chain couples TRBV12-5 to TRBJ2-1; tentative D call: TRBD2 (5 bases). This CDR3 contains 16 residues. V lost 0 bases to trimming and J lost 0 bases, with 9 bases between them. Germline CDR1 LGHNT, CDR2 FRNRAP. As DNA, the CDR3 is TGTGCTAGTGGTTTGGTACTTGGGAGCTCCTACAATGAGCAGTTCTTC. Its protein is CASGLVLGSSYNEQFF.

This chain joins TRBV28 and TRBJ2-7, with D uncertain. The germline CDR1 and CDR2 sequences are MDHEN and SYDVKM. Trimming took off 3 bases at V and 3 bases at J, with 9 bases between the two ends. This CDR3 region has 13 residues. The CDR3 DNA is TGTGCCAGCAGTTTGGCAGGAAACTACGAGCAGTACTTC. As protein: CASSLAGNYEQYF.

The V gene is TRBV11-2, the J gene TRBJ2-1; possible D gene TRBD1, 5 bases. The ends were cut back, 3 bases at V and 9 bases at J, with 18 bases in the middle. Germline V CDR1 and CDR2: SGHAT, FQNNGV. The CDR3 length is 15 residues. This CDR3 is CASSFAGNSPGEQFF. CDR3 nucleotide sequence: TGTGCCAGCAGCTTCGCAGGGAATTCTCCGGGTGAGCAGTTCTTC. Full variable domain (rest looked up from reference TRBV11-2 and TRBJ2-1): EAGVAQSPRYKIIEKRQSVAFWCNPISGHATLYWYQQILGQGPKLLIQFQNNGVVDDSQLPKDRFSAERLKGVDSTLKIQPAKLEDSAVYLCASSFAGNSPGEQFFGPGTRLTVL.

This clone was seen a few times. J is TRBJ2-7 and V is TRBV5-5; the D gene is possibly TRBD2 (5 bases). The ends were cut back, 0 bases at V and 2 bases at J, with 12 bases in the middle. Per the germline V gene, CDR1 is SGHKS and CDR2 is YYEKEE (reference sequence). The CDR3 is 15 residues long. Here the CDR3 DNA reads TGTGCCAGCAGCTTGGTTTGGACGACTACCTACGAGCAGTACTTC. This sequence encodes CASSLVWTTTYEQYF.

The rearrangement joins TRBV19 to TRBJ2-3; a weak D match, TRBD1 (6 bases). Germline CDR1 is LNHDA and CDR2 is SQIVND (reference sequence). V lost 2 bases, J lost 3 bases, and 9 bases lay in between. The CDR3 sequence is 14 residues long. The CDR3 DNA sequence: TGTGCCAGTAGTATACAGGGGTTAACAGATACGCAGTATTTT. Its protein product is CASSIQGLTDTQYF.

The chain couples TRBV4-1 to TRBJ2-7; D gene ambiguous. The CDR3 contains 14 residues. Germline values: CDR1 MGHRA, CDR2 YSYEKL. Between the trimmed V and J ends, which lost 3 bases and 0 bases, there was a span of 9 bases. The CDR3 reads CASSQVGVSYEQYF. CDR3 DNA: TGCGCCAGCAGCCAGGTTGGAGTCTCCTACGAGCAGTACTTC.